The entry below gives a single TCR beta chain sequence along with its context. Antigen specificity is unknown. TCRdb's table, derived via immunoSEQ multiplex PCR, lists solely in-frame clones and lacks some. Of some 66,000 clones in the sample, approximately 82% were seen once. V shed 4 bases and J 2 bases; nucleotides not matched to a gene: 7. This CDR3 is built from 16 residues. CDR1 SGHTS and CDR2 YDEGEE come from the germline V gene. This specimen comes from a study of radiotherapy plus CTLA-4 blockade in lung cancer. Study results and caveats: Alongside interferon-beta, early blood T cell clone dynamics were reportedly the best predictor of response.

The rearrangement links TRBV5-8 to TRBJ1-3, with TRBD1 matching over 9 bases. This TCR came from a human donor with non-small cell lung cancer who had a partial response to radiotherapy plus ipilimumab. This sample comprised peripheral blood, obtained from a patient treated with radiotherapy plus ipilimumab. In DNA form, the CDR3 reads TGTGCCAGCAGCACGGGACAGGGAGCGGCTGGAAACACCATATATTTT. As protein: CASSTGQGAAGNTIYF.